This T cell receptor (beta chain) was sequenced for a study of blood T cells in healthy people across ages. Combining a sample-barcoded 5' primer with a J-beta primer mix, a second PCR ran for 7 to 11 cycles. TCRdb re-derived calls from the 5' RACE reads in MiXCR, one entry per CDR3 protein. The data hold over 1,500,000 distinct CDR3 sequences, with around 50% observed a single time. The CDR3 is made up of 12 amino acids. Per the germline V gene, CDR1 is MDHEN and CDR2 is SYDVKM. Germline trimming cut 2 bases from V and 14 bases from J; bases unmatched to any gene: 4. V usage is TRBV28 and J usage is TRBJ2-3, with 10 nucleotides matching TRBD1. The specimen was blood. The receptor comes from a woman between 40 and 50 years old in good health. CDR3 sequence reads: CASSLQTGGMYF. The CDR3 DNA sequence: TGTGCCAGCAGTTTACAGACAGGGGGCATGTATTTT.